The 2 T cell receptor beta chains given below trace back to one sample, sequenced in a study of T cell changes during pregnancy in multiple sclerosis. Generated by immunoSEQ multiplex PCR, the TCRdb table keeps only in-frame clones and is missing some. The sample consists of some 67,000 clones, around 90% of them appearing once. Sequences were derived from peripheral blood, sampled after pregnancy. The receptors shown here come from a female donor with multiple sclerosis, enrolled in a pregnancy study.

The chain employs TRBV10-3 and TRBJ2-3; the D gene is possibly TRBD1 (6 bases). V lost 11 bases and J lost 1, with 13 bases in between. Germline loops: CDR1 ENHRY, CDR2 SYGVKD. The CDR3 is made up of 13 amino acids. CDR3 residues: CALGQMGTDTQYF. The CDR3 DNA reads TGTGCCTTAGGACAGATGGGCACAGATACGCAGTATTTT.

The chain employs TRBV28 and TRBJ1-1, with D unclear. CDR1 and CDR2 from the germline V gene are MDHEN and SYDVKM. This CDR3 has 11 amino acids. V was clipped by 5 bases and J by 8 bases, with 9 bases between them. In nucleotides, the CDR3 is TGTGCCAGCAGTGCCAGACTGGAAGCTTTCTTT. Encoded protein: CASSARLEAFF.